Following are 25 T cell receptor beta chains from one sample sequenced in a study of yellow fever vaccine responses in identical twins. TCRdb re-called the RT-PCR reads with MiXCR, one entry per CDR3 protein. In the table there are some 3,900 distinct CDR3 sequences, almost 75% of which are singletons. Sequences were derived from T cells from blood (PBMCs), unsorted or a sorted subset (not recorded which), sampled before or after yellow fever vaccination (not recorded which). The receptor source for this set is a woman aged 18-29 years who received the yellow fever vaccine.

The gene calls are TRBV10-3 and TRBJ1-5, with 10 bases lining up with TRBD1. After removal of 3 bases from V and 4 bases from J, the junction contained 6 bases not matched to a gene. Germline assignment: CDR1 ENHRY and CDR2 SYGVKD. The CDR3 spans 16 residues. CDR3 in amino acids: CAISDYDRGRNQPQHF. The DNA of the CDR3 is TGTGCCATCAGTGACTACGACAGGGGGCGGAATCAGCCCCAGCATTTT.

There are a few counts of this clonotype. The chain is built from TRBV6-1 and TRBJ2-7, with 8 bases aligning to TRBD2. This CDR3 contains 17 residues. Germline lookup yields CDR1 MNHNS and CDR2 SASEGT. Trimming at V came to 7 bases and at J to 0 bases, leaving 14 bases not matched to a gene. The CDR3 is CASILPPLAANSYEQYF. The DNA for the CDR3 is TGTGCCAGCATTCTTCCCCCACTAGCGGCAAACTCCTACGAGCAGTACTTC.

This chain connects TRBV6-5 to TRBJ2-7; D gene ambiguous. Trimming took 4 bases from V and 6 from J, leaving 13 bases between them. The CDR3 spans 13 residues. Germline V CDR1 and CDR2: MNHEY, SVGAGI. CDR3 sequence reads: CASSSFSPGEQYF. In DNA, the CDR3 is TGTGCCAGCAGTTCTTTTAGCCCGGGCGAGCAGTACTTC.

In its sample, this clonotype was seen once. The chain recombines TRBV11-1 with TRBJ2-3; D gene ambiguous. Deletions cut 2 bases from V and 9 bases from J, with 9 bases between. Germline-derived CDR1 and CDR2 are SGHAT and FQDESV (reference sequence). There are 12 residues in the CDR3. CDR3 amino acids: CASSLLAETQYF. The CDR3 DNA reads TGTGCCAGCAGCTTATTGGCGGAAACGCAGTATTTT.

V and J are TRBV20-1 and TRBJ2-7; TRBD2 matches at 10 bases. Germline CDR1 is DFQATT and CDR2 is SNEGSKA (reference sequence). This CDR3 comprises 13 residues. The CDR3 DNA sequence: TGCAGCGCAACTAGCGGGATCGACTACGAGCAGTACTTC. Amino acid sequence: CSATSGIDYEQYF.

This CDR3 is CASSYEHLTGELFF. CDR3 bases: TGTGCCAGCAGCTACGAACACCTGACCGGGGAGCTGTTTTTT. This chain joins TRBV7-6 and TRBJ2-2; D ambiguous. The CDR3 is 14 residues long. Germline CDR1 SGHVS, CDR2 FNYEAQ. Trimming removed 4 bases from V and 5 bases from J, with 11 bases in between.

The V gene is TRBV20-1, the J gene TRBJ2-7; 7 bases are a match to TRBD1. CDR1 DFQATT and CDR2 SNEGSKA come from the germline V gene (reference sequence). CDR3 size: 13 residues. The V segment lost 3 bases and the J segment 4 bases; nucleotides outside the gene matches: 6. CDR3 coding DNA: TGCAGTGCTAGCGGGACAGTGGATTACGAGCAGTACTTC. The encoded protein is CSASGTVDYEQYF.

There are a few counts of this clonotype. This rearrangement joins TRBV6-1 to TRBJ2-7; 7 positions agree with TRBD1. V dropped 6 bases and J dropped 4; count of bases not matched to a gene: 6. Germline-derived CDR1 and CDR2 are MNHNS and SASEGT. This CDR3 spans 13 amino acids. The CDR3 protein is CASRPGQAYEQYF. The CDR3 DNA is TGTGCCAGCAGGCCTGGACAGGCTTACGAGCAGTACTTC.

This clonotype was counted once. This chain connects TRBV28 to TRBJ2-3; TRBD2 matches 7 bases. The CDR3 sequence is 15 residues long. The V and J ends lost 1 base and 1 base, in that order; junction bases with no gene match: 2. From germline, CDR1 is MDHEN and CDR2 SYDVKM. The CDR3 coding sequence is TGTGCCAGCAGTTTATTTCGGGGGGGCACAGATACGCAGTATTTT. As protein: CASSLFRGGTDTQYF. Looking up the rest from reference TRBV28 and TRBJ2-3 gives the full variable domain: DVKVTQSSRYLVKRTGEKVFLECVQDMDHENMFWYRQDPGLGLRLIYFSYDVKMKEKGDIPEGYSVSREKKERFSLILESASTNQTSMYLCASSLFRGGTDTQYFGPGTRLTVL.

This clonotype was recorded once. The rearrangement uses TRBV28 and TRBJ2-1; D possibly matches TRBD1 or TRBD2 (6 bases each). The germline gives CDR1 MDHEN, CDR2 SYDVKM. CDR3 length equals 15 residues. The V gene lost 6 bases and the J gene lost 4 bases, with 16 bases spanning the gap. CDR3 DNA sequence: TGTGCCAGCAGGTCCGGGGGCGTCTCGTACAATGAGCAGTTCTTC. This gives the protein CASRSGGVSYNEQFF.

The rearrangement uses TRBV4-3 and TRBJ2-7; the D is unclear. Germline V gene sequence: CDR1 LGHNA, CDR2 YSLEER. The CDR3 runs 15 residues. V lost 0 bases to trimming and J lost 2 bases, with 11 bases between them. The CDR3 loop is CASSQDFPTTYEQYF. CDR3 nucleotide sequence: TGCGCCAGCAGCCAAGATTTTCCTACCACCTACGAGCAGTACTTC.

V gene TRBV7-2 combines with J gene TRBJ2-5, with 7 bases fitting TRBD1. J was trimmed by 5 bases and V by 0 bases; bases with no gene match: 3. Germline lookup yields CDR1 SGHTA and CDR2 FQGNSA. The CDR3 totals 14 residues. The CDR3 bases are TGTGCCAGCAGCTTAGCGACGACAGGGGAGACCCAGTACTTC. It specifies CASSLATTGETQYF. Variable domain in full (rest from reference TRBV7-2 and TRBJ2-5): GAGVSQSPSNKVTEKGKDVELRCDPISGHTALYWYRQSLGQGLEFLIYFQGNSAPDKSGLPSDRFSAERTGGSVSTLTIQRTQQEDSAVYLCASSLATTGETQYFGPGTRLLVL.

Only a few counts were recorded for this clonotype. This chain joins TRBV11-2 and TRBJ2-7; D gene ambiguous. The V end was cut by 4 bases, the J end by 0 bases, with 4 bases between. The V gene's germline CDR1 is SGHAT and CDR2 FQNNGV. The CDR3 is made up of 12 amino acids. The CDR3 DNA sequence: TGTGCCAGCAGCTCCCTCTCCTACGAGCAGTACTTC. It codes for CASSSLSYEQYF.

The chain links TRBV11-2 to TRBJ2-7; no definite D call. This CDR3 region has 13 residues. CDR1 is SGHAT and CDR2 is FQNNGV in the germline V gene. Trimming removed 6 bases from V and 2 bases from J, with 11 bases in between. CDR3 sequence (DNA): TGTGCCAGCAGACCTGAACCTCCCTACGAGCAGTACTTC. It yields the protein CASRPEPPYEQYF.

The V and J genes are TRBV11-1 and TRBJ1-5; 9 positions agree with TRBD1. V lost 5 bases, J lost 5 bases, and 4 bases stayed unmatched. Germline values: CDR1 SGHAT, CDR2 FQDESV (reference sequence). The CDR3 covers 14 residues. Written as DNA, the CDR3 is TGTGCCAGCAGCCCGACAGGGGGTGATCAGCCCCAGCATTTT. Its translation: CASSPTGGDQPQHF.

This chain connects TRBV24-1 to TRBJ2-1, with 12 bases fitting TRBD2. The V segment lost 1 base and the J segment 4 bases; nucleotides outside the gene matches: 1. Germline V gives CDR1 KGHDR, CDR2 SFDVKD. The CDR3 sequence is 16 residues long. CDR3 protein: CATSDFGLAGYNEQFF. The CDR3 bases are TGTGCCACCAGTGATTTCGGACTAGCGGGATACAATGAGCAGTTCTTC.

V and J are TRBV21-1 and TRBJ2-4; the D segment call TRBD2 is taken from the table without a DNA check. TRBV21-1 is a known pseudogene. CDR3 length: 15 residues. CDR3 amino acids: CASSKSDPGGDIQYF. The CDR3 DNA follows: TGTGCCAGCAGCAAATCAGACCCGGGAGGAGACATTCAGTACTTC.

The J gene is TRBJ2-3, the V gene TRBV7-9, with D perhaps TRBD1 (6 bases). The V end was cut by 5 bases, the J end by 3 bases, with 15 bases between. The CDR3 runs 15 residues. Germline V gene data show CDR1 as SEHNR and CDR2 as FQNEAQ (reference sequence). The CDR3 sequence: CASSPSTGITDTQYF. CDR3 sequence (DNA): TGTGCCAGCAGCCCCTCTACAGGGATAACAGATACGCAGTATTTT. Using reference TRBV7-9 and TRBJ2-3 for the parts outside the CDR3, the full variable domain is DTGVSQNPRHKITKRGQNVTFRCDPISEHNRLYWYRQTLGQGPEFLTYFQNEAQLEKSRLLSDRFSAERPKGSFSTLEIQRTEQGDSAMYLCASSPSTGITDTQYFGPGTRLTVL.

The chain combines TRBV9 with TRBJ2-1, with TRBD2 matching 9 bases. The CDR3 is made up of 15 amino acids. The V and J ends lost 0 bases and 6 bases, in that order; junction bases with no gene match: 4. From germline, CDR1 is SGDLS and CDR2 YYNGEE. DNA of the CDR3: TGTGCCAGCAGCGTAGTCACTAGCGGGTTCAATGAGCAGTTCTTC. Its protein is CASSVVTSGFNEQFF.

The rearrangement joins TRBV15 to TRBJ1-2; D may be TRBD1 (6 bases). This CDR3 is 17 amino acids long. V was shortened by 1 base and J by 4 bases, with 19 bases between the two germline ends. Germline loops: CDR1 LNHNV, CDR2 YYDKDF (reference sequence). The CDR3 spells CATSRGGRATGTYGYTF. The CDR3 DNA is TGTGCCACCAGCAGAGGAGGGAGAGCCACAGGGACCTATGGCTACACCTTC.

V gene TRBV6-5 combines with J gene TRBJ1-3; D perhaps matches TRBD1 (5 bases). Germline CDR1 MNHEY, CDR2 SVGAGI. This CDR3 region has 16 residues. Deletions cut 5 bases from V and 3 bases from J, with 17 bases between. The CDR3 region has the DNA TGTGCCAGCAGTCACGGACAAGGGAACGATGGAAACACCATATATTTT. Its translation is CASSHGQGNDGNTIYF.

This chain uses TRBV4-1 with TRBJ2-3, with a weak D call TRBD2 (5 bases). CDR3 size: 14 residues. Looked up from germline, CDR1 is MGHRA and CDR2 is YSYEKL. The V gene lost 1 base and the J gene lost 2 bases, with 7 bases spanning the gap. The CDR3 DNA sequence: TGCGCCAGCAGCCAAGGGGAGTACACAGATACGCAGTATTTT. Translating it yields CASSQGEYTDTQYF.

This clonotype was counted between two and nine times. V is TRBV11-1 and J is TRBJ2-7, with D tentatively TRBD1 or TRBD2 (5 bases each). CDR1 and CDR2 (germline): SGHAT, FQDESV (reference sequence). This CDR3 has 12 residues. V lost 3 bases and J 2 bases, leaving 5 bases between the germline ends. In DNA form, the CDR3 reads TGTGCCAGCAGCTTGGGGGCCTACGAGCAGTACTTC. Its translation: CASSLGAYEQYF.

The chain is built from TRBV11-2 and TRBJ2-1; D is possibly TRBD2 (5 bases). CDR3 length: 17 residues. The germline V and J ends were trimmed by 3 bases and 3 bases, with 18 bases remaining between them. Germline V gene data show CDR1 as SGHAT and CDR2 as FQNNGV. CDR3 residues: CASSLPGEYHGYNEQFF. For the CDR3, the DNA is TGTGCCAGCAGCTTGCCCGGGGAATACCACGGCTACAATGAGCAGTTCTTC.

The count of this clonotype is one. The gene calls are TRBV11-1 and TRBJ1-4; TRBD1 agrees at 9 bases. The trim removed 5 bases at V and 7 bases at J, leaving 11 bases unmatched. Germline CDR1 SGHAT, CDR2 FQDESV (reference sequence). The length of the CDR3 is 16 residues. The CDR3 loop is CASSPPPTGGIEKLFF. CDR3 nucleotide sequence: TGTGCCAGCAGCCCTCCTCCGACAGGGGGAATTGAAAAACTGTTTTTT.